The clone carrying this T cell receptor (beta chain) has ten or more counts. The CDR3 length is 14 residues. Trimming at V came to 7 bases and at J to 5 bases, leaving 6 bases not matched to a gene. Germline V gene data show CDR1 as SGHTA and CDR2 as FQGNSA. The sample's time point: longitudinal time-point 1 (baseline). This sample was included in a study of neurological immune-mediated disorders. TCRdb ran MiXCR on the 5' RACE reads and lists one entry per CDR3 protein. The table has around 71,000 distinct CDR3 sequences, approximately 14% seen once. Sequenced input: PBMCs. This TCR came from a female donor with HTLV-1-associated myelopathy (HAM/TSP). The chain links TRBV7-2 to TRBJ2-3; 10 positions agree with TRBD2. CDR3 amino acids: CASTQRGGGDTQYF. CDR3 coding DNA: TGTGCCAGCACCCAGCGGGGGGGCGGAGATACGCAGTATTTT.